This TCR beta chain was found in a study of blood T cell repertoires in COVID-19. Study overall: COVID-19 samples from acute and convalescent phases originated in the United States, Italy and Spain.

Generated by immunoSEQ multiplex PCR, the TCRdb table keeps only in-frame clones and is missing some. The sample has roughly 71,000 clones, 86% seen once; the top ten hold about 2.1%. This CDR3 has 14 residues. Trimming removed 3 bases from V and 7 bases from J; junction bases left unmatched: 3. The germline gives CDR1 SGHKS, CDR2 YYEKEE (reference sequence). This sequence originates from a man aged 25-45 years with acute or convalescent COVID-19. The specimen sequenced was peripheral blood. This chain uses TRBV5-5 with TRBJ1-6; 8 bases line up with TRBD1. The CDR3 reads CASSSDRGNSPLHF. The CDR3 nucleotides read TGTGCCAGCAGCTCCGACAGGGGAAATTCACCCCTCCACTTT.